This is a list of T cell receptor beta chains from one sample in a study of blood T cell repertoires in COVID-19. The assay was immunoSEQ multiplex PCR, and TCRdb's table has in-frame clones only and misses some. The data contain 150,000 to 200,000 clones, 88% of them singletons. The sample was peripheral blood. The receptors originated from a man aged 35 to 55 with active or convalescent COVID-19. The CDR3 runs from the conserved cysteine through the conserved F or W. The D gene is left open where the match is weak. Size values are once, few and many counts, or a class for expanded clones, and some rows have none.

d_gene,v_gene,abundance,j_gene,CDR3aa,CDR3nt
TRBD1,TRBV4-3,NA,TRBJ1-1,CASSQDLTGGPGNTEAFF,TGCGCCAGCAGCCAAGATTTGACAGGGGGCCCAGGCAACACTGAAGCTTTCTTT
TRBD2,TRBV18,NA,TRBJ2-2,CASSPSTSGNTGELFF,TGTGCCAGCTCACCCAGCACTAGCGGGAACACCGGGGAGCTGTTTTTT
NA,TRBV19,NA,TRBJ1-5,CASSRRTGPEYSNQPQHF,TGTGCCAGTAGTAGACGGACTGGCCCCGAATATAGCAATCAGCCCCAGCATTTT
NA,TRBV19,NA,TRBJ1-2,CASSILRSSMSYTF,TGTGCCAGTAGTATACTGAGGTCCTCTATGAGCTACACCTTC
TRBD2,TRBV7-8,once,TRBJ2-2,CASSSLAGSTGELFF,TGTGCCAGCAGTTCTCTAGCGGGGAGTACCGGGGAGCTGTTTTTT
NA,TRBV19,few,TRBJ1-4,CASRGDTEKLFF,TGTGCCAGTAGAGGGGATACCGAAAAACTGTTTTTT
NA,TRBV6-6,NA,TRBJ1-6,CASKGTLDSPLHF,TGTGCCAGCAAGGGGACATTGGACTCACCCCTCCACTTT
NA,TRBV25-1,NA,TRBJ2-7,CASSPKRGRGYEQYF,TGTGCCAGCAGTCCTAAACGGGGCAGGGGTTACGAGCAGTACTTC
NA,TRBV28,NA,TRBJ1-2,CASTDNYGYTF,TGTGCCAGCACAGATAACTATGGCTACACCTTC
TRBD2,TRBV7-2,NA,TRBJ2-1,CASSATSGYYNEQFF,TGTGCCAGCAGCGCGACTAGCGGATACTACAATGAGCAGTTCTTC
NA,TRBV5-1,NA,TRBJ1-1,CASREQAGNTEAFF,TGCGCCAGCAGAGAGCAAGCGGGAAACACTGAAGCTTTCTTT
NA,TRBV12-3/TRBV12-4,NA,TRBJ1-1,CATLGGGSTEAFF,TGTGCCACCCTGGGGGGCGGGAGCACTGAAGCTTTCTTT
TRBD2,TRBV7-2,NA,TRBJ2-3,CASSALAGGSTDTQYF,TGTGCCAGCAGCGCGCTAGCGGGGGGGAGCACAGATACGCAGTATTTT
NA,TRBV11-3,NA,TRBJ1-4,CASSLNTGTNEKLFF,TGTGCCAGCAGCTTAAATACGGGAACTAATGAAAAACTGTTTTTT
NA,TRBV27,once,TRBJ1-3,CASSLKGDSGNTIYF,TGTGCCAGCAGTTTAAAAGGGGACTCTGGAAACACCATATATTTT
TRBD2,TRBV5-1,NA,TRBJ2-3,CASRGSASGTDTQYF,TGCGCCAGCCGGGGGAGTGCTAGCGGGACAGATACGCAGTATTTT
NA,TRBV19,NA,TRBJ2-3,CASSTEMDTQYF,TGTGCCAGTAGTACTGAGATGGATACGCAGTATTTT
NA,TRBV19,NA,TRBJ1-3,CASSPQGTGNTIYF,TGTGCCAGTAGTCCCCAGGGGACCGGAAACACCATATATTTT
NA,TRBV7-8,few,TRBJ2-7,CASSLAQGTRGQYF,TGTGCCAGCAGCTTAGCGCAGGGGACCCGAGGGCAGTACTTC
TRBD1,TRBV9,NA,TRBJ1-1,CASSSRTGTNTEAFF,TGTGCCAGCAGCTCCAGGACAGGGACCAACACTGAAGCTTTCTTT
TRBD1,TRBV19,NA,TRBJ1-2,CASSPPGQGFYGYTF,TGTGCCAGTAGCCCCCCGGGACAGGGATTCTATGGCTACACCTTC
NA,TRBV7-9,NA,TRBJ2-3,CASSLLGASTDTQYF,TGTGCCAGCAGCTTATTGGGAGCGAGCACAGATACGCAGTATTTT
NA,TRBV19,NA,TRBJ2-7,CASSIVGAGIGSYEQYF,TGTGCCAGTAGTATTGTGGGGGCAGGGATCGGGTCCTACGAGCAGTACTTC
NA,TRBV10-3,NA,TRBJ1-5,CAISESFSYNQPQHF,TGTGCCATCAGTGAGTCGTTCAGTTACAATCAGCCCCAGCATTTT
NA,TRBV14,NA,TRBJ2-5,CASSLGGTQYF,TGTGCCAGCAGCCTCGGTGGGACCCAGTACTTC
NA,TRBV5-1,NA,TRBJ2-5,CASSLGVSRQETQYF,TGCGCCAGCAGCCTTGGAGTTTCGAGACAAGAGACCCAGTACTTC